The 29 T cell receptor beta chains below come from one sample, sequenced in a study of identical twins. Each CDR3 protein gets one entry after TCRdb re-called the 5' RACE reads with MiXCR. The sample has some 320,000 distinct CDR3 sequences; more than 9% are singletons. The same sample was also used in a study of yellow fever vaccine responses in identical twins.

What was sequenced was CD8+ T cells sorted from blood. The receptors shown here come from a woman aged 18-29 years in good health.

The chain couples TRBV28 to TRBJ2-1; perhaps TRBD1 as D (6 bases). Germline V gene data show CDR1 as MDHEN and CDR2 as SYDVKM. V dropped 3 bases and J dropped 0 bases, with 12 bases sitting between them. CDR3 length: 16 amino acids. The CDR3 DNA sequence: TGTGCCAGCAGTTTTGTCGTGGGGGCCTCCTACAATGAGCAGTTCTTC. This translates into CASSFVVGASYNEQFF. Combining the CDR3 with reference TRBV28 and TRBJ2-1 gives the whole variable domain DVKVTQSSRYLVKRTGEKVFLECVQDMDHENMFWYRQDPGLGLRLIYFSYDVKMKEKGDIPEGYSVSREKKERFSLILESASTNQTSMYLCASSFVVGASYNEQFFGPGTRLTVL.

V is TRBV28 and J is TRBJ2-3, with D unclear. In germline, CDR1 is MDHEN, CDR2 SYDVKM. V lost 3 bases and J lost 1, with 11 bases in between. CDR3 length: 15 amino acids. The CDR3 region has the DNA TGTGCCAGCAGTTTTACGGCAGCTCGCACAGATACGCAGTATTTT. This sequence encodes CASSFTAARTDTQYF.

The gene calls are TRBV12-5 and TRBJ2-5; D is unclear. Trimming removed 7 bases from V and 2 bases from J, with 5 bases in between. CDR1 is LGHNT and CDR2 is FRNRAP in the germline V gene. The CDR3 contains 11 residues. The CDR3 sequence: CASEAQETQYF. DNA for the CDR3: TGTGCTAGTGAGGCACAAGAGACCCAGTACTTC. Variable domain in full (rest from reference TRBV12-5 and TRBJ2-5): DARVTQTPRHKVTEMGQEVTMRCQPILGHNTVFWYRQTMMQGLELLAYFRNRAPLDDSGMPKDRFSAEMPDATLATLKIQPSEPRDSAVYFCASEAQETQYFGPGTRLLVL.

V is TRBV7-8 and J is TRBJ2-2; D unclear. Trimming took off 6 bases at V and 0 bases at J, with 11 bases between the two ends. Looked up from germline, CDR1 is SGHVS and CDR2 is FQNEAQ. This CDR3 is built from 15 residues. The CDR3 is CASSFGGANTGELFF. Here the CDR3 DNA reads TGTGCCAGCAGTTTCGGCGGAGCGAACACCGGGGAGCTGTTTTTT.

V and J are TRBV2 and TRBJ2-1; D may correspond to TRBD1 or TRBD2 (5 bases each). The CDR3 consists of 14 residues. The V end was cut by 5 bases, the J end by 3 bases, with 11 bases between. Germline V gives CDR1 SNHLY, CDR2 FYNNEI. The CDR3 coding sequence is TGTGCCAGCAGTTACGGGACCCTCTACAATGAGCAGTTCTTC. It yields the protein CASSYGTLYNEQFF.

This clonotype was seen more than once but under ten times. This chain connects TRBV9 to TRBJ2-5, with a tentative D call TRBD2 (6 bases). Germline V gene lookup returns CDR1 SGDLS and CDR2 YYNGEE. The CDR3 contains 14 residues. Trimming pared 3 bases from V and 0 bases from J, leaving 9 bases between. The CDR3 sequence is CASSGQRDQETQYF. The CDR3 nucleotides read TGTGCCAGCAGCGGACAGCGGGACCAAGAGACCCAGTACTTC.

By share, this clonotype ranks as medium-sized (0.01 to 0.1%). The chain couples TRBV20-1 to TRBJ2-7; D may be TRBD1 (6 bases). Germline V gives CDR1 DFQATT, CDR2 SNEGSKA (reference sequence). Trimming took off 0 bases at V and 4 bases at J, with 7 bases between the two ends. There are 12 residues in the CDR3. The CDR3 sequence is CSARDDRYEQYV. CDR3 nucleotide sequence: TGCAGTGCTAGAGATGACAGGTACGAGCAGTACGTC.

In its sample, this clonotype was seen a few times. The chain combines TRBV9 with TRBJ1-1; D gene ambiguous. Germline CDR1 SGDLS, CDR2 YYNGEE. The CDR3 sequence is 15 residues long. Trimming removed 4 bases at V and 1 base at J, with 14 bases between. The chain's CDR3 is CASSSVVGWNTEAFF. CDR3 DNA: TGTGCCAGCAGCTCCGTGGTGGGGTGGAACACTGAAGCTTTCTTT.

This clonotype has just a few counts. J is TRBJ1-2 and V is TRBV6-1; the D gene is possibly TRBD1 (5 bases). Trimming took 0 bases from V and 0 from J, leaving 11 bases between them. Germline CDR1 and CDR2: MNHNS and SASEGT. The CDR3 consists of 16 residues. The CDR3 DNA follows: TGTGCCAGCAGTGAAGCGATCCAGGGTTCTAACTATGGCTACACCTTC. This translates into CASSEAIQGSNYGYTF.

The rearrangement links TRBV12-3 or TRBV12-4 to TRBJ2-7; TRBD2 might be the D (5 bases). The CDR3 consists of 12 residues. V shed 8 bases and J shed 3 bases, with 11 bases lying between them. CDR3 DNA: TGTGCCAGCGGTCCCGGGGACTACGAGCAGTACGTC. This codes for CASGPGDYEQYV.

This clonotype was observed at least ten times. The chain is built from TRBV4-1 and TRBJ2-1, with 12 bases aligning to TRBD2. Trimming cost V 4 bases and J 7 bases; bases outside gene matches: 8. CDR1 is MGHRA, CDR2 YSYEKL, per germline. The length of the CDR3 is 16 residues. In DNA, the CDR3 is TGCGCCAGCAGCCGAATAAAGACTAGCGGGAGAAATGAGCAGTTCTTC. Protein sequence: CASSRIKTSGRNEQFF.

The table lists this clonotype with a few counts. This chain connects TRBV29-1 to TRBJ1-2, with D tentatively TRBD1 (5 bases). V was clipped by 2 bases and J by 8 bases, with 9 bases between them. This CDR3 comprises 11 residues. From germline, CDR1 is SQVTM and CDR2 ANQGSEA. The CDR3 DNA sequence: TGCAGCGTTGAACAGGCAGGGGGCTACACCTTC. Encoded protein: CSVEQAGGYTF.

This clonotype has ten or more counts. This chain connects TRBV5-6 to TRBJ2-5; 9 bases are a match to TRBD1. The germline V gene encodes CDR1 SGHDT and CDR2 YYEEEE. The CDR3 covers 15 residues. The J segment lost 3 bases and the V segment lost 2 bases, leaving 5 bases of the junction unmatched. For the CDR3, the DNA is TGTGCCAGCAGCTTACTCCGGGACAGGGAAGAGACCCAGTACTTC. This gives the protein CASSLLRDREETQYF.

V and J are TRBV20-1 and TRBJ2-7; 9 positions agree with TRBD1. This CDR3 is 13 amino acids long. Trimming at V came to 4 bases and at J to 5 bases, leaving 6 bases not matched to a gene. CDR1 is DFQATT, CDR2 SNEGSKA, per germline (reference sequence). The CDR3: CSATRTGAHEQYF. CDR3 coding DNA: TGCAGTGCTACCAGGACAGGGGCCCACGAGCAGTACTTC.

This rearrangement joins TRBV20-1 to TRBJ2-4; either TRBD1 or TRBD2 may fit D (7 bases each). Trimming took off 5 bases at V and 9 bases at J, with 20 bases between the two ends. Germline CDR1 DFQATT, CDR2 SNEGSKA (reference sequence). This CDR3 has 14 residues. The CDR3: CSAPDREGESIQYF. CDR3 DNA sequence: TGCAGTGCTCCCGACAGGGAGGGAGAAAGCATTCAGTACTTC.

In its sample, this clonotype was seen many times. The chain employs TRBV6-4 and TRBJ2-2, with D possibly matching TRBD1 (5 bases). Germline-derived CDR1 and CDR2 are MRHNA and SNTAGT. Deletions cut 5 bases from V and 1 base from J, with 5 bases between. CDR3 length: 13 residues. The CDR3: CASSTGNTGELFF. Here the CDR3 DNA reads TGTGCCAGCAGTACAGGGAACACCGGGGAGCTGTTTTTT.

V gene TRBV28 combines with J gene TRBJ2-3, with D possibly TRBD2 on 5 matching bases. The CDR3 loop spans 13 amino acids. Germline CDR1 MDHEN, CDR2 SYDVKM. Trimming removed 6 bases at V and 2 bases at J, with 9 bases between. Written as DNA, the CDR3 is TGTGCCAGCAGATCGGGATCCACAGATACGCAGTATTTT. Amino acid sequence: CASRSGSTDTQYF.

The CDR3 sequence is CASSQESGDAQFSYEQYF. The CDR3 DNA is TGTGCCAGCAGCCAAGAGAGTGGGGACGCCCAATTCTCCTACGAGCAGTACTTC. The rearrangement joins TRBV3-1 to TRBJ2-7, with D possibly being TRBD1 or TRBD2 (5 bases each). Germline CDR1 and CDR2: LGHDT and YNNKEL (reference sequence). The CDR3 consists of 18 residues. The V end was cut by 0 bases, the J end by 0 bases, with 18 bases between.

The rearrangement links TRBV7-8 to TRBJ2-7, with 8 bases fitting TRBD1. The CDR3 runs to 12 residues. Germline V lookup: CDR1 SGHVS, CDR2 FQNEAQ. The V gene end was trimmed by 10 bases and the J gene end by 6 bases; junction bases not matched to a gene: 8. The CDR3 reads CATLDREFEQYF. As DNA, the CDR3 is TGTGCCACCTTGGACAGGGAGTTCGAGCAGTACTTC.

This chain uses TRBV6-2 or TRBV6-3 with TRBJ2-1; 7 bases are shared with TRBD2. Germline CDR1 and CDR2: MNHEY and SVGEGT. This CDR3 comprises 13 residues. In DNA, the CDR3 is TGTTTGGGAGGGACGTACGGCGACAATGAGCAGTTCTTC. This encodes CLGGTYGDNEQFF.

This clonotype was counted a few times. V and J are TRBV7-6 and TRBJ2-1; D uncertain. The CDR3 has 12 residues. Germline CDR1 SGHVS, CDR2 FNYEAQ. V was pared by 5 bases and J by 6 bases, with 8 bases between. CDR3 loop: CASSDDRNEQFF. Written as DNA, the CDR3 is TGTGCCAGCAGCGACGATCGCAATGAGCAGTTCTTC.

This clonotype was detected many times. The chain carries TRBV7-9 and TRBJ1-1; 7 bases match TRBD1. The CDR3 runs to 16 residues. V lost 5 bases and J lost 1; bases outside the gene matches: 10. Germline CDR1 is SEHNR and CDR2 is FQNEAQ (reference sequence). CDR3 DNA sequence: TGTGCCAGCAGCCCGCTGGGACAGTTGGGGAACACTGAAGCTTTCTTT. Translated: CASSPLGQLGNTEAFF.

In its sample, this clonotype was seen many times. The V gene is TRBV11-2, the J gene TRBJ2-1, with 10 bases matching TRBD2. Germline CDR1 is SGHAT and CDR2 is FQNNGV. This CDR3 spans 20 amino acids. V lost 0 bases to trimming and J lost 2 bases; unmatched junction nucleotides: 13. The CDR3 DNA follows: TGTGCCAGCAGCTTAGAGTCGGGGTCCCCACTAGCGGGGACCTACAATGAGCAGTTCTTC. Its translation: CASSLESGSPLAGTYNEQFF.

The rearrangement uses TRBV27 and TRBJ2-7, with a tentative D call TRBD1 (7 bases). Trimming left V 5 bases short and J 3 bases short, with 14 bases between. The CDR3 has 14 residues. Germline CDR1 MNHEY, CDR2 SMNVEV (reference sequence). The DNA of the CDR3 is TGTGCCAGCAGTCCGGACAGGAGGGGCTACGAGCAGTACGTC. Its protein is CASSPDRRGYEQYV.

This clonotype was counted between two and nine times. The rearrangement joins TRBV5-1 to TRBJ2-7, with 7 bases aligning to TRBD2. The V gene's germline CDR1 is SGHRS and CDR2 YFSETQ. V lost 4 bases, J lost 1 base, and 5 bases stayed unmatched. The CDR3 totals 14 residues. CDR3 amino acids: CASSPREGSYEQYV. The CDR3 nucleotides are TGCGCCAGCAGCCCCAGGGAGGGGTCCTACGAGCAGTACGTC.

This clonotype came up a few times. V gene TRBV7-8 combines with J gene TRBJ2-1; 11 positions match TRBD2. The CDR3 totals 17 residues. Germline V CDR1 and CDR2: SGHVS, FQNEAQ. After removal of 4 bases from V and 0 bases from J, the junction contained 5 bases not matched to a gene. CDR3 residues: CASSYGTSGLSYNEQFF. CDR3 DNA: TGTGCCAGCAGCTACGGGACTAGCGGACTCTCCTACAATGAGCAGTTCTTC.

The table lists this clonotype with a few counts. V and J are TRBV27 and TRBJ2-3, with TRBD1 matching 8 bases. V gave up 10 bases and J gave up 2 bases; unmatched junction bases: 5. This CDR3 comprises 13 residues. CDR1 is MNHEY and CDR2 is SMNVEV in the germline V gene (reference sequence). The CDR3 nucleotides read TGTGCCATCCAGGACAGGGCCACAGATACGCAGTATTTT. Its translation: CAIQDRATDTQYF.

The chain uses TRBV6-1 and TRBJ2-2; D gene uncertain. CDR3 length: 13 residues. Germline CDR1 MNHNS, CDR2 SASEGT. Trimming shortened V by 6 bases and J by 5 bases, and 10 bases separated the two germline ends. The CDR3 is CASRPSLTGELFF. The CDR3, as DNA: TGTGCCAGCAGGCCTTCCCTGACCGGGGAGCTGTTTTTT.

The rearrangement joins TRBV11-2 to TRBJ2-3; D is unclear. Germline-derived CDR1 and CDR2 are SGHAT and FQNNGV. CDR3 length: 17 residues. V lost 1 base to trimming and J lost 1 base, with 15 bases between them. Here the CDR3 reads CASSLVLTGSRTDTQYF. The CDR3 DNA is TGTGCCAGCAGCTTAGTTCTTACCGGAAGCCGCACAGATACGCAGTATTTT.